The 4 T cell receptor beta chains given below trace back to one sample, sequenced in a study of preoperative IRX-2 immunotherapy in early breast cancer. Only in-frame clones appear in the TCRdb table, and some are missing; sequencing was by immunoSEQ multiplex PCR. This sample has tens of thousands of clones, with roughly 74% found just once. The treatment is: preoperative locoregional IRX-2 cytokine immunotherapy. Sequencing used lymph node tissue, obtained before IRX-2 immunotherapy. These receptor sequences come from a human donor with breast cancer.

The CDR3 DNA sequence: TGTGCCAGCAGTTACGACAGGGACACTGAAGCTTTCTTT. Amino acids: CASSYDRDTEAFF. V gene TRBV6-8 combines with J gene TRBJ1-1; TRBD1 agrees at 7 bases. CDR1 and CDR2 (germline): MNHGY, SAAAGT. The CDR3 has 13 amino acids. The J segment lost 3 bases and the V segment lost 2 bases, leaving 0 bases of the junction unmatched.

The rearrangement joins TRBV28 to TRBJ1-2; the D is unclear. V lost 4 bases, J lost 3 bases, and 15 bases lay in between. Germline assignment: CDR1 MDHEN and CDR2 SYDVKM. CDR3 size: 15 residues. This CDR3 is CASSSVIWEDYGYTF. Written as DNA, the CDR3 is TGTGCCAGCAGTTCGGTGATCTGGGAAGACTATGGCTACACCTTC.

The chain carries TRBV6-8 and TRBJ2-1, with TRBD2 matching 11 bases. CDR3 size: 15 residues. In germline, CDR1 is MNHGY, CDR2 SAAAGT. V was pared by 6 bases and J by 12 bases, with 13 bases of the junction left unmatched. The CDR3 is CASSSGTSGLKGQFF. CDR3 in DNA: TGTGCCAGCAGCTCCGGGACTAGCGGCCTCAAAGGGCAGTTCTTC.

With regard to this clone: Residues arising from an ambiguous or unread base are written as X. The J gene is TRBJ1-4, the V gene TRBV11-3; D gene uncertain. V was shortened by 3 bases and J by 3 bases, with 8 bases between the two germline ends. The CDR3 contains 14 residues. Germline CDR1 and CDR2: SGHNT and YENEEA. CDR3 nucleotides: TGTGCCAGCAGCTTTGGRGGTTCTAATGAAAAACTGTTTTTT. Residues: CASSFXGSNEKLFF. The whole CDR3 protein reads CASSFGGSNEKLFF.